Each of the 21 T cell receptor beta chains below was sequenced from the same sample in a study of post-analysis software for immune sequencing data. Broader study findings: Patients carried several TRBV segments more frequently than controls did, and TRBV5-6, TRBV5-1 and TRBV20-1 were among them.

Researchers reported that TCR beta cDNA libraries carried unique molecular identifiers. MiXCR, run by TCRdb on the PCR reads, gives a single entry per CDR3 protein. The sample has under 200,000 distinct CDR3 sequences, 29% seen once. The antigens of these receptors remain unknown. The sample comprised blood. These receptors came from a girl aged 2-17 years with multiple sclerosis.

This clonotype was observed a handful of times. The DNA of the CDR3 is TGTGCCAGCCCCTCTCGTCGATCCGAGCAGTACTTC. Its protein product is CASPSRRSEQYF. This sequence joins TRBV12-3 or TRBV12-4 and TRBJ2-7; D gene ambiguous. The V end was cut by 8 bases, the J end by 6 bases, with 14 bases between. There are 12 residues in the CDR3.

In the case of this clonotype: Being one base from a much bigger clone, this may be a read error. The J gene is TRBJ1-4, the V gene TRBV12-3 or TRBV12-4; perhaps TRBD1 as D (5 bases). The CDR3 has 15 residues. V shed 5 bases and J shed 9 bases, with 19 bases lying between them. Here the CDR3 reads CASSIRDGLRKKLFF. CDR3 DNA: TGTGCCAGCAGTATCCGGGACGGGTTAAGGAAAAAACTGTTTTTT.

This clonotype was seen many times. The chain is built from TRBV3-1 and TRBJ2-1; 14 positions agree with TRBD2. Trimming took 6 bases from V and 9 from J; bases not matched to a gene: 4. This CDR3 spans 14 amino acids. Germline CDR1 and CDR2: LGHDT and YNNKEL (reference sequence). This chain's CDR3 is CASRRLAGGGEQFF. The CDR3 nucleotides are TGTGCCAGCAGGCGACTAGCGGGAGGGGGTGAGCAGTTCTTC.

This clonotype was found many times. This chain joins TRBV6-5 and TRBJ2-7, with unresolved D. The CDR3 sequence is 14 residues long. Per germline, CDR1 MNHEY and CDR2 SVGAGI. Trimming removed 6 bases from V and 0 bases from J, with 12 bases in between. CDR3 coding DNA: TGTGCCAGCAGCCTAACTTTAAGCTCCTACGAGCAGTACTTC. This codes for CASSLTLSSYEQYF.

The chain uses TRBV24-1 and TRBJ1-1; D uncertain. The CDR3 is 13 amino acids. Trimming stripped 4 bases from V and 10 bases from J, with 15 bases between. Germline V gene sequence: CDR1 KGHDR, CDR2 SFDVKD. The chain's CDR3 is CATSDPAGTGAFF. CDR3 DNA: TGTGCCACCAGTGACCCTGCGGGAACGGGAGCTTTCTTT.

Comments on this clonotype: Just one base apart from a much larger clone, this may be a read error. J is TRBJ1-5 and V is TRBV7-6; D ambiguous. The CDR3 length is 16 residues. The germline V gene has CDR1 SGHVS and CDR2 FNYEAQ. CDR3 sequence: CASRLVVGSGNQPQHF. CDR3 coding DNA: TGTGCCAGCCGCTTAGTAGTAGGGTCGGGCAATCAGCCCCAGCATTTT.

This clonotype was recorded many times. This chain links TRBV7-2 with TRBJ2-5; no reliable D call. CDR1 is SGHTA and CDR2 is FQGNSA in the germline V gene. The CDR3 consists of 15 residues. Trimming took 4 bases from V and 2 from J, leaving 14 bases between them. The CDR3 spells CASSSWVAIQETQYF. The CDR3 bases are TGTGCCAGCAGCTCATGGGTGGCGATACAAGAGACCCAGTACTTC.

This clonotype was counted between two and nine times. The chain couples TRBV20-1 to TRBJ1-2; D gene unclear. Between the trimmed V and J ends, which lost 3 bases and 5 bases, there was a span of 13 bases. Germline V gene data show CDR1 as DFQATT and CDR2 as SNEGSKA (reference sequence). The CDR3 has 13 residues. CDR3 in amino acids: CSASKQATYGYTF. CDR3 in DNA: TGCAGTGCTAGTAAGCAGGCTACGTATGGCTACACCTTC.

This clonotype was observed a handful of times. This rearrangement joins TRBV5-5 to TRBJ2-3, with TRBD1 matching over 9 bases. Unmatched junction bases numbered 13, after V lost 2 bases and J lost 6 bases. CDR1 and CDR2 (germline): SGHKS, YYEKEE (reference sequence). The length of the CDR3 is 17 residues. Written as DNA, the CDR3 is TGTGCCAGCAGCTTCAGACTACCGGGACAGGGCAGGGATACGCAGTATTTT. Residues: CASSFRLPGQGRDTQYF. The full variable domain, completed using reference TRBV5-5 and TRBJ2-3, is DAGVTQSPTHLIKTRGQQVTLRCSPISGHKSVSWYQQVLGQGPQFIFQYYEKEERGRGNFPDRFSARQFPNYSSELNVNALLLGDSALYLCASSFRLPGQGRDTQYFGPGTRLTVL.

This clonotype has a handful of counts. The chain is built from TRBV4-1 and TRBJ1-4; no clear D. The germline gives CDR1 MGHRA, CDR2 YSYEKL. V was cut by 1 base and J by 5 bases, with 11 bases left in between. CDR3 length equals 15 residues. CDR3 sequence: CASSQVTAANEKLFF. CDR3 nucleotide sequence: TGCGCCAGCAGCCAAGTGACGGCCGCCAATGAAAAACTGTTTTTT.

The chain employs TRBV3-1 and TRBJ2-1; D perhaps matches TRBD2 (5 bases). Germline loops: CDR1 LGHDT, CDR2 YNNKEL (reference sequence). V lost 4 bases and J lost 8, with 15 bases in between. This CDR3 region has 14 residues. CDR3 sequence reads: CASSPLVGVHEQFF. The DNA of the CDR3 is TGTGCCAGCAGCCCCCTGGTCGGGGTACATGAGCAGTTCTTC.

This clonotype was counted at least ten times. The chain is built from TRBV7-2 and TRBJ2-1; 7 bases fit TRBD2. Trimming took 5 bases from V and 9 from J; bases not matched to a gene: 10. The germline V gene has CDR1 SGHTA and CDR2 FQGNSA. The CDR3 has 14 residues. CDR3 residues: CASSRPRTRGEQFF. Here the CDR3 DNA reads TGTGCCAGCAGCCGTCCCCGGACTAGGGGTGAGCAGTTCTTC.

The chain recombines TRBV5-1 with TRBJ2-5, with a weak D call TRBD2 (5 bases). Looked up from germline, CDR1 is SGHRS and CDR2 is YFSETQ. CDR3 length: 14 amino acids. The ends were cut back, 1 base at V and 1 base at J, with 8 bases in the middle. This chain's CDR3 is CASSLRAVQETQYF. The CDR3 nucleotides read TGCGCCAGCAGCTTGAGAGCGGTCCAAGAGACCCAGTACTTC.

This clonotype was recorded a few times. V gene TRBV11-2 combines with J gene TRBJ2-1; D is tentatively TRBD1 or TRBD2 (5 bases each). From germline, CDR1 is SGHAT and CDR2 FQNNGV. V lost 5 bases, J lost 7 bases, and 21 bases lay in between. The CDR3 is 16 residues long. CDR3: CASSPGLRGWRNEQFF. The CDR3 nucleotides read TGTGCCAGCAGCCCGGGTCTGAGGGGCTGGAGAAATGAGCAGTTCTTC.

A remark on this clonotype: A much larger clone differs by one base, so this may be a read error. This rearrangement joins TRBV5-8 to TRBJ2-7; the match to TRBD2 covers 7 bases. The germline V gene encodes CDR1 SGHTS and CDR2 YDEGEE. The CDR3 length is 16 residues. This CDR3 is CAGSSQKALRGYEQYF. The CDR3, as DNA: TGTGCCGGCAGCTCCCAAAAAGCGCTGCGGGGGTACGAGCAGTACTTC.

A few counts support this clonotype. The gene calls are TRBV20-1 and TRBJ1-2, with D uncertain. The V end lost 1 base, the J end lost 5 bases, and 14 bases lay between the germline ends. Per germline, CDR1 DFQATT and CDR2 SNEGSKA (reference sequence). This CDR3 region has 14 residues. The CDR3 region is CSARGAGGGYGYTF. In nucleotides, the CDR3 is TGCAGTGCTAGAGGCGCGGGTGGAGGGTATGGCTACACCTTC.

The V call is TRBV4-2, the J call TRBJ2-1; the D gene is possibly TRBD1 (6 bases). Per the germline V gene, CDR1 is LGHNA and CDR2 is YNFKEQ. CDR3 length equals 14 residues. Trimming cost V 4 bases and J 10 bases, with 17 bases left between them. DNA of the CDR3: TGTGCCAGCAGCCCGCTCCGGGACATGGGCGAGCAGTTCTTC. It translates to CASSPLRDMGEQFF.

In this sample, this clonotype turned up a few times. The J gene is TRBJ1-5, the V gene TRBV20-1, with TRBD1 identical over 10 bases. Germline CDR1 is DFQATT and CDR2 is SNEGSKA (reference sequence). The CDR3 consists of 14 residues. Losses at the gene ends were 5 bases for V and 5 bases for J; bases not matched to a gene: 6. CDR3 nucleotide sequence: TGCAGTGCTCGACAGGGGGCGAATGATCAGCCCCAGCATTTT. Its protein is CSARQGANDQPQHF.

This clonotype was found many times. The chain combines TRBV4-1 with TRBJ2-7; 7 bases fit TRBD2. The CDR3 spans 15 residues. Germline values: CDR1 MGHRA, CDR2 YSYEKL. The J segment lost 0 bases and the V segment lost 4 bases, leaving 6 bases of the junction unmatched. The CDR3 bases are TGCGCCAGCAGCCCACGGGAGGCCTCCTCCTACGAGCAGTACTTC. This sequence encodes CASSPREASSYEQYF.

This clonotype was seen more than once but under ten times. The gene calls are TRBV9 and TRBJ1-1; D is ambiguous. The CDR3 has 14 amino acids. The V gene lost 0 bases and the J gene lost 3 bases, with 9 bases spanning the gap. Germline V gene data show CDR1 as SGDLS and CDR2 as YYNGEE. The CDR3 coding sequence is TGTGCCAGCAGCGTAGGGCTGAGGGACACTGAAGCTTTCTTT. Protein sequence: CASSVGLRDTEAFF.

As concerns this clonotype: This clone may be a read error of a much larger clone one base away. The V call is TRBV28, the J call TRBJ2-3, with 10 bases lining up with TRBD2. CDR1 and CDR2 from the germline V gene are MDHEN and SYDVKM. The CDR3 contains 16 residues. In DNA form, the CDR3 reads TGTGCCAACAGTGCCGGACTAGCGGATAGCACAGATACGCAGTATTTT. Translated, it gives CANSAGLADSTDTQYF.